These 30 T cell receptor beta chains came from one sample sequenced in a study of T cells after yellow fever vaccination. From the 5' RACE reads, TCRdb called clonotypes with MiXCR, one entry per CDR3 protein. The sample comprises approximately 340,000 distinct CDR3 sequences, 8.5% to 9% of which are singletons, and roughly 18% rests with the top ten. This material consisted of PBMCs, taken on the day of the first yellow fever vaccination. The source of these receptors is a man younger than 35 who received the YFV17D yellow fever vaccine.

Many counts were recorded for this clonotype. This sequence joins TRBV4-1 and TRBJ2-3; possibly TRBD1 for D (6 bases). CDR1 and CDR2 (germline): MGHRA, YSYEKL. This CDR3 contains 16 residues. The germline V and J ends were trimmed by 1 base and 2 bases, with 13 bases remaining between them. CDR3 amino acids: CASSQGLGGLTDTQYF. The CDR3 nucleotides are TGCGCCAGCAGCCAAGGCCTAGGGGGTCTCACAGATACGCAGTATTTT.

This clonotype was recorded a few times. This chain uses TRBV29-1 with TRBJ1-2; D is perhaps TRBD1 (5 bases). The germline CDR1 and CDR2 sequences are SQVTM and ANQGSEA. The CDR3 runs 14 residues. Trimming stripped 4 bases from V and 3 bases from J, with 15 bases between. This CDR3 is CSVAGTPWDYGYTF. The CDR3 DNA reads as TGCAGCGTTGCCGGGACTCCCTGGGACTATGGCTACACCTTC.

The chain employs TRBV7-2 and TRBJ2-3; 7 bases line up with TRBD2. Germline V lookup: CDR1 SGHTA, CDR2 FQGNSA. With V trimmed by 4 bases and J by 2 bases, 6 bases remained unmatched. CDR3 length equals 15 residues. This CDR3 is CASSSPSGITDTQYF. DNA for the CDR3: TGTGCCAGCAGCTCGCCCAGCGGGATCACAGATACGCAGTATTTT.

V and J are TRBV6-1 and TRBJ2-7, with TRBD1 matching over 12 bases. There are 18 residues in the CDR3. Germline trimming cut 0 bases from V and 4 bases from J; bases unmatched to any gene: 10. CDR1 is MNHNS and CDR2 is SASEGT in the germline V gene. CDR3 nucleotides: TGTGCCAGCAGTGAAGCGGTTCACCGGGACAGGGGGCTGTACGAGCAGTACTTC. Its translation is CASSEAVHRDRGLYEQYF.

This clonotype was recorded many times. The chain carries TRBV5-1 and TRBJ2-7, with D possibly TRBD1 on 5 matching bases. Germline lookup yields CDR1 SGHRS and CDR2 YFSETQ. V was shortened by 0 bases and J by 2 bases, with 9 bases between the two germline ends. The CDR3 runs to 14 residues. The CDR3 DNA sequence: TGCGCCAGCAGCTTGGACGGACAAACCTACGAGCAGTACTTC. Translation: CASSLDGQTYEQYF.

The chain carries TRBV7-2 and TRBJ2-6; D is ambiguous. This CDR3 is built from 15 residues. Deletions cut 1 base from V and 2 bases from J, with 6 bases between. CDR1 SGHTA and CDR2 FQGNSA come from the germline V gene. CDR3 loop: CASSLGAPGANVLTF. The CDR3 nucleotides are TGTGCCAGCAGCTTAGGGGCGCCTGGGGCCAACGTCCTGACTTTC.

This clonotype was recorded a few times. The chain employs TRBV11-1 and TRBJ2-3; TRBD1 aligns across 7 bases. The V gene's germline CDR1 is SGHAT and CDR2 FQDESV (reference sequence). The CDR3 sequence is 18 residues long. V dropped 5 bases and J dropped 4; count of bases not matched to a gene: 18. The chain's CDR3 is CASSPPRGFTRTSDTQYF. CDR3 DNA sequence: TGTGCCAGCAGCCCCCCCAGGGGGTTCACACGGACTTCAGATACGCAGTATTTT.

At least ten counts were recorded for this clonotype. CDR3 nucleotide sequence: TGCAGTGCTAGACATAGCAATCAGCCCCAGCATTTT. This gives the protein CSARHSNQPQHF. This chain links TRBV20-1 with TRBJ1-5, with D unclear. The CDR3 runs 12 residues. CDR1 and CDR2 from the germline V gene are DFQATT and SNEGSKA (reference sequence). Trimming removed 2 bases from V and 0 bases from J, with 2 bases in between.

The chain joins TRBV11-1 to TRBJ1-2, with D uncertain. The CDR3 covers 12 residues. The V end lost 5 bases, the J end lost 2 bases, and 6 bases lay between the germline ends. CDR1 is SGHAT, CDR2 FQDESV, per germline (reference sequence). The CDR3 protein is CASSHQNYGYTF. In DNA form, the CDR3 reads TGTGCCAGCAGCCATCAGAACTATGGCTACACCTTC.

This clonotype was found many times. The chain is built from TRBV6-1 and TRBJ2-5; 14 nucleotides align to TRBD2. Germline V gene data show CDR1 as MNHNS and CDR2 as SASEGT. The CDR3 contains 18 residues. V dropped 6 bases and J dropped 2; count of bases not matched to a gene: 11. Here the CDR3 DNA reads TGTGCCAGCAGGAAACCGGGACTAGCGGGGGTCACGCAAGAGACCCAGTACTTC. It specifies CASRKPGLAGVTQETQYF.

The chain has TRBV29-1 and TRBJ2-1; D is ambiguous. Germline CDR1 SQVTM, CDR2 ANQGSEA. The V and J ends lost 4 bases and 6 bases respectively, with 7 bases between them. The CDR3 extends over 11 amino acids. The CDR3 sequence is CSVVLSNEQFF. In DNA form, the CDR3 reads TGCAGCGTTGTGCTTAGCAATGAGCAGTTCTTC.

The chain recombines TRBV11-2 with TRBJ2-7; D perhaps matches TRBD1 (6 bases). CDR1 is SGHAT and CDR2 is FQNNGV in the germline V gene. The CDR3 covers 15 residues. Trimming removed 0 bases at V and 2 bases at J, with 11 bases between. CDR3 in DNA: TGTGCCAGCAGCTTAGATCGGGCAGGGGCCTACGAGCAGTACTTC. It translates to CASSLDRAGAYEQYF. Full variable domain (rest looked up from reference TRBV11-2 and TRBJ2-7): EAGVAQSPRYKIIEKRQSVAFWCNPISGHATLYWYQQILGQGPKLLIQFQNNGVVDDSQLPKDRFSAERLKGVDSTLKIQPAKLEDSAVYLCASSLDRAGAYEQYFGPGTRLTVT.

This clonotype was detected many times. The V call is TRBV7-9, the J call TRBJ2-1; D tentatively fits TRBD1 or TRBD2 (5 bases each). CDR1 is SEHNR and CDR2 is FQNEAQ in the germline V gene (reference sequence). CDR3 length equals 15 residues. V gave up 4 bases and J gave up 2 bases, with 12 bases separating them. The CDR3 region has the DNA TGTGCCAGCAGCTCCCCGGGACCCGCCTACAATGAGCAGTTCTTC. Translated, it gives CASSSPGPAYNEQFF.

This clonotype was counted only a few times. This sequence joins TRBV20-1 and TRBJ2-5; TRBD1 aligns across 8 bases. The CDR3 length is 15 residues. Germline loops: CDR1 DFQATT, CDR2 SNEGSKA (reference sequence). Trimming at V came to 1 base and at J to 1 base, leaving 5 bases not matched to a gene. The CDR3 protein is CSARGTGPAQETQYF. DNA of the CDR3: TGCAGTGCTAGAGGGACAGGGCCGGCCCAAGAGACCCAGTACTTC.

A few counts support this clonotype. The V and J genes are TRBV11-1 and TRBJ2-5; TRBD2 agrees at 14 bases. This CDR3 is 18 amino acids long. V shed 5 bases, J shed 5 bases, and the junction held 13 bases outside the gene matches. Germline-derived CDR1 and CDR2 are SGHAT and FQDESV (reference sequence). CDR3 residues: CASSPGTSGGKTGETQYF. CDR3 bases: TGTGCCAGCAGCCCCGGGACTAGCGGGGGTAAAACAGGGGAGACCCAGTACTTC.

This clonotype was recorded at least ten times. J is TRBJ2-1 and V is TRBV4-1; D may match TRBD1 or TRBD2 (5 bases each). In germline, CDR1 is MGHRA, CDR2 YSYEKL. The V end was cut by 1 base, the J end by 10 bases, with 11 bases between. This CDR3 has 13 residues. The CDR3 DNA follows: TGCGCCAGCAGCCAAGTCATACGGGACGAGCAGTTCTTC. This sequence encodes CASSQVIRDEQFF.

This clonotype was counted a few times. The gene calls are TRBV11-2 and TRBJ2-7; 8 nucleotides agree with TRBD1. The CDR3 runs 14 residues. V was clipped by 3 bases and J by 1 base; unmatched bases: 2. Looked up from germline, CDR1 is SGHAT and CDR2 is FQNNGV. The CDR3 here is CASSFTGGSYEQYV. In DNA form, the CDR3 reads TGTGCCAGCAGCTTCACAGGGGGGTCCTACGAGCAGTACGTC.

Many counts were recorded for this clonotype. The J gene is TRBJ2-3, the V gene TRBV20-1, with 9 positions matching TRBD2. CDR1 is DFQATT, CDR2 SNEGSKA, per germline (reference sequence). The CDR3 sequence is 14 residues long. V trimming: 6 bases; J trimming: 5 bases; junction bases outside the gene matches: 9. The CDR3 bases are TGCAGTGCCCCTATAGCGGGGGCGAAAGATACGCAGTATTTT. Its protein is CSAPIAGAKDTQYF.

This clonotype was observed at least ten times. The J gene is TRBJ1-3, the V gene TRBV9; D is unresolved. Trimming removed 1 base at V and 3 bases at J, with 5 bases between. The length of the CDR3 is 13 residues. Germline V gene data show CDR1 as SGDLS and CDR2 as YYNGEE. The CDR3 reads CASSVYSGNTIYF. CDR3 coding DNA: TGTGCCAGCAGCGTATATAGTGGAAACACCATATATTTT. Filled out from reference TRBV9 and TRBJ1-3, the complete variable domain reads DSGVTQTPKHLITATGQRVTLRCSPRSGDLSVYWYQQSLDQGLQFLIQYYNGEERAKGNILERFSAQQFPDLHSELNLSSLELGDSALYFCASSVYSGNTIYFGEGSWLTVV.

This chain connects TRBV15 to TRBJ2-5; 12 nucleotides agree with TRBD1. J lost 3 bases, V lost 3 bases, and 2 bases had no gene match. This CDR3 has 15 residues. Germline loops: CDR1 LNHNV, CDR2 YYDKDF (reference sequence). CDR3 DNA sequence: TGTGCCACCAGCAGTGGGACAGGGGGCGAAGAGACCCAGTACTTC. It codes for CATSSGTGGEETQYF.

The chain carries TRBV14 and TRBJ1-1; 7 bases agree with TRBD1. Losses at the gene ends were 1 base for V and 11 bases for J; bases not matched to a gene: 13. The CDR3 is 15 amino acids. Germline assignment: CDR1 SGHDN and CDR2 FVKESK. Here the CDR3 reads CASSQARGGWNAAFF. The CDR3 DNA reads as TGTGCCAGCAGCCAAGCTAGAGGGGGCTGGAATGCGGCTTTCTTT. The variable domain in full, completed from reference TRBV14 and TRBJ1-1, reads EAGVTQFPSHSVIEKGQTVTLRCDPISGHDNLYWYRRVMGKEIKFLLHFVKESKQDESGMPNNRFLAERTGGTYSTLKVQPAELEDSGVYFCASSQARGGWNAAFFGQGTRLTVV.

The J gene is TRBJ2-1, the V gene TRBV3-1; tentative D call: TRBD2 (6 bases). The CDR3 sequence is 15 residues long. Germline lookup yields CDR1 LGHDT and CDR2 YNNKEL (reference sequence). The V and J ends lost 4 bases and 9 bases respectively, with 19 bases between them. CDR3 DNA: TGTGCCAGCAGCCGGGAGGCTAGGGGCAGGAGTGAGCAGTTCTTC. It translates to CASSREARGRSEQFF.

The chain couples TRBV29-1 to TRBJ2-3, with 9 bases aligning to TRBD2. CDR1 is SQVTM and CDR2 is ANQGSEA in the germline V gene. CDR3 length equals 13 residues. The V and J ends lost 5 bases and 4 bases, in that order; junction bases with no gene match: 4. The CDR3 DNA is TGCAGCGTTCGCGGGGGGGCCGCAGATACGCAGTATTTT. Its translation is CSVRGGAADTQYF.

V is TRBV27 and J is TRBJ1-4, with D possibly being TRBD1 (6 bases). V lost 4 bases to trimming and J lost 5 bases, with 14 bases between them. The CDR3 totals 15 residues. Germline V gene lookup returns CDR1 MNHEY and CDR2 SMNVEV (reference sequence). CDR3 coding DNA: TGTGCCAGCAGTTCCAACAGGGATTTGAATGAAAAACTGTTTTTT. It encodes CASSSNRDLNEKLFF.

This chain uses TRBV9 with TRBJ2-3; 8 bases are shared with TRBD2. J was trimmed by 2 bases and V by 4 bases; bases with no gene match: 6. Looked up from germline, CDR1 is SGDLS and CDR2 is YYNGEE. The CDR3 has 15 amino acids. CDR3: CASSPSAGVTDTQYF. CDR3 bases: TGTGCCAGCAGCCCATCAGCGGGGGTCACAGATACGCAGTATTTT.

This clonotype occurred a few times. The chain joins TRBV9 to TRBJ2-2; 7 bases line up with TRBD2. Germline values: CDR1 SGDLS, CDR2 YYNGEE. V lost 4 bases, J lost 1 base, and 7 bases stayed unmatched. CDR3 length: 16 amino acids. CDR3 DNA sequence: TGTGCCAGCAGCCGAGGGAGGGTATGGAACACCGGGGAGCTGTTTTTT. It codes for CASSRGRVWNTGELFF.

This CDR3 reads CATSRPGGTEAFF. DNA of the CDR3: TGTGCCACCAGCAGACCGGGGGGCACTGAAGCTTTCTTT. The chain carries TRBV15 and TRBJ1-1, with TRBD1 as a possible D gene (5 bases). The ends were cut back, 2 bases at V and 4 bases at J, with 8 bases in the middle. The CDR3 is 13 amino acids. Germline V gene sequence: CDR1 LNHNV, CDR2 YYDKDF (reference sequence).

The table lists this clonotype with a few counts. The J gene is TRBJ2-2, the V gene TRBV19, with 7 bases fitting TRBD2. Germline CDR1 is LNHDA and CDR2 is SQIVND (reference sequence). There are 15 residues in the CDR3. Trimming removed 10 bases from V and 3 bases from J; junction bases left unmatched: 11. The CDR3 bases are TGTGCCACTTCCCCCGGGGGGAGGGACACCGGGGAGCTGTTTTTT. It is translated as CATSPGGRDTGELFF.

This clonotype came up a few times. CDR3 residues: CSAHNDREYGYTF. The CDR3 region has the DNA TGCAGTGCTCACAACGACAGGGAGTATGGCTACACCTTC. V is TRBV20-1 and J is TRBJ1-2, with 7 bases matching TRBD1. V lost 5 bases and J lost 5; bases outside the gene matches: 8. The germline V gene encodes CDR1 DFQATT and CDR2 SNEGSKA (reference sequence). This CDR3 spans 13 amino acids.

This clonotype was counted only a few times. V gene TRBV4-2 combines with J gene TRBJ2-5; 8 bases are a match to TRBD2. The CDR3 sequence is 14 residues long. Germline trimming cut 2 bases from V and 4 bases from J; bases unmatched to any gene: 3. Germline V CDR1 and CDR2: LGHNA, YNFKEQ. In nucleotides, the CDR3 is TGTGCCAGCAGCCAATCTAGCGGGTCAGAGACCCAGTACTTC. Translation gives CASSQSSGSETQYF.